This T cell receptor beta chain was profiled in a study of beta chain features in type 1 diabetes. Study-wide results and limits: More deletions and fewer insertions at VDJ junctions were found in patients with type 1 diabetes. No resolution was reached here on whether HLA type influences TCRB rearrangement. The study notes PCR might favor shorter templates equally in patients and controls.

In regard to this clone: Its antigen is unidentified.

The CDR3 has 12 amino acids. The ends were cut back, 7 bases at V and 5 bases at J, with 11 bases in the middle. Germline V gene lookup returns CDR1 SGHTA and CDR2 FQGNSA. The study reverse transcribed the entire isolated RNA, so it sequenced expressed TCRB transcripts. Naive, central memory and regulatory T cell samples produced a mean of approximately 4 million reads. This table comes from immunoSEQ multiplex PCR, and its TCRdb copy is limited to in-frame clones, with some not included. The sample consists of roughly 450,000 clones, about 10% of them appearing once. This clonotype was sampled from a woman under 30 in good health. This chain joins TRBV7-2 and TRBJ2-5; D is uncertain. Source material: naive CD4+ T cells from blood. The CDR3 protein is CASTENWETQYF. The CDR3 DNA reads as TGTGCCAGCACGGAGAATTGGGAGACCCAGTACTTC. Full variable domain (outside the CDR3, taken from reference TRBV7-2 and TRBJ2-5): GAGVSQSPSNKVTEKGKDVELRCDPISGHTALYWYRQSLGQGLEFLIYFQGNSAPDKSGLPSDRFSAERTGGSVSTLTIQRTQQEDSAVYLCASTENWETQYFGPGTRLLVL.